This entry is about one T cell receptor beta chain. Its specificity is not known. The data originate from a study of beta chain features in type 1 diabetes. Whole-study findings and limits: All four CD4+ subsets from Type 1 diabetes patients carried moderately but significantly shorter TCRB CDR3s. Researchers cautioned that cDNA sequencing could over-represent cells with high TCR expression. Naive, central memory and Treg TCRB repertoires seemed to resemble each other more closely in patients than they did in healthy donors. Resolution of whether HLA type affects TCRB rearrangement was not achieved here.

As every portion of the isolated RNA was reverse transcribed, the sequencing read expressed TCRB transcripts. The data were produced by immunoSEQ multiplex PCR, yet TCRdb's version contains in-frame clones alone and is incomplete. The table has around 600,000 clones, approximately 13% seen once. Based on CD45RO/CCR7/CD25/CD127/CD95/CD27, CD4+ regulatory, stem cell-like memory, naive and central memory cells were sorted. Germline V gene data show CDR1 as SGHNT and CDR2 as YYREEE (reference sequence). This CDR3 has 15 amino acids. V lost 4 bases to trimming and J lost 0 bases; unmatched junction nucleotides: 5.

This clonotype originated in a young man with type 1 diabetes. The chain couples TRBV5-4 to TRBJ2-7; 9 bases are shared with TRBD1. Source material: naive CD4+ T cells from blood. In nucleotides, the CDR3 is TGTGCCAGCAGCCCTTGGACAGGGGACTCCTACGAGCAGTACTTC. Amino acid sequence: CASSPWTGDSYEQYF.